This entry lists 32 T cell receptor beta chains sequenced from one sample in a study of Graves' ophthalmopathy and Graves' hyperthyroidism. RNA transcripts provided the template for amplifying TCR beta CDR3 regions. The library came from an HTBI-primed first-round RT-PCR and a second-round multiplex PCR. TCRdb recomputed calls from the multiplex PCR reads with MiXCR, one row per CDR3 protein. This table has around 660,000 distinct CDR3 sequences, 35% to 50% appearing once. Sequenced input: peripheral blood. These receptors all stem from an adult man with Graves' ophthalmopathy.

The V and J genes are TRBV5-1 and TRBJ2-5, with 7 bases identical to TRBD1. CDR3 length: 16 residues. V lost 5 bases and J lost 1; bases outside the gene matches: 11. CDR1 and CDR2 from the germline V gene are SGHRS and YFSETQ. CDR3 sequence reads: CASRPTGAHLQETQYF. The CDR3 DNA sequence: TGCGCCAGCAGGCCAACAGGGGCACACCTCCAAGAGACCCAGTACTTC.

This clonotype was picked up one time. The gene calls are TRBV29-1 and TRBJ1-2, with 7 bases fitting TRBD1. Trimming at V came to 4 bases and at J to 1 base, leaving 12 bases not matched to a gene. CDR1 and CDR2 (germline): SQVTM, ANQGSEA. CDR3 length: 16 amino acids. CDR3 loop: CSVGGPTGDVNYGYTF. The CDR3 DNA reads as TGCAGCGTTGGTGGCCCTACAGGGGACGTTAACTATGGCTACACCTTC.

This clonotype was recorded at least ten times. The chain combines TRBV20-1 with TRBJ2-7; 9 nucleotides agree with TRBD1. Germline V CDR1 and CDR2: DFQATT, SNEGSKA (reference sequence). The CDR3 is 15 amino acids. The V gene end was trimmed by 5 bases and the J gene end by 3 bases; junction bases not matched to a gene: 11. The DNA of the CDR3 is TGCAGTGCTGGGGCCGCGGACAGGGGTTACTACGAGCAGTACTTC. It is translated as CSAGAADRGYYEQYF.

The chain has TRBV25-1 and TRBJ1-1; D gene uncertain. Trimming shortened V by 7 bases and J by 0 bases, and 12 bases separated the two germline ends. This CDR3 is built from 14 residues. The germline gives CDR1 MGHDK, CDR2 SYGVNS. The CDR3 bases are TGTGCCAGCACGGCTACCGCTATGAACACTGAAGCTTTCTTT. It encodes CASTATAMNTEAFF.

This clonotype came up a few times. V gene TRBV20-1 combines with J gene TRBJ2-2; D is perhaps TRBD1 (6 bases). Germline CDR1 and CDR2: DFQATT and SNEGSKA (reference sequence). The CDR3 extends over 13 amino acids. The V gene lost 3 bases and the J gene lost 6 bases, with 11 bases spanning the gap. CDR3 sequence reads: CSASQGWPGELFF. The CDR3 region has the DNA TGCAGTGCTAGTCAGGGGTGGCCCGGGGAGCTGTTTTTT.

CDR3 DNA: TGTGCCACCTCACCGATGGACACTACCAATGGCTACACCTTC. Its protein is CATSPMDTTNGYTF. The chain recombines TRBV2 with TRBJ1-2; maybe TRBD1 (5 bases). V lost 10 bases to trimming and J lost 6 bases, with 21 bases between them. The CDR3 sequence is 14 residues long. Germline V lookup: CDR1 SNHLY, CDR2 FYNNEI.

The chain carries TRBV24-1 and TRBJ1-5, with 8 bases matching TRBD1. After removal of 7 bases from V and 3 bases from J, the junction contained 4 bases not matched to a gene. CDR1 and CDR2 (germline): KGHDR, SFDVKD. The CDR3 spans 14 residues. The DNA of the CDR3 is TGTGCCACCAGAGGACAGGGCTACAATCAGCCCCAGCATTTT. This translates into CATRGQGYNQPQHF.

This clonotype was observed at least ten times. V and J are TRBV11-2 and TRBJ1-4; D is unresolved. CDR1 is SGHAT, CDR2 FQNNGV, per germline. The CDR3 spans 15 residues. Trimming left V 2 bases short and J 4 bases short, with 11 bases between. CDR3 sequence: CASSLSRSSNEKLFF. DNA of the CDR3: TGTGCCAGCAGCTTATCGCGGAGCAGTAATGAAAAACTGTTTTTT. Together with reference TRBV11-2 and TRBJ1-4, the CDR3 gives the full variable domain: EAGVAQSPRYKIIEKRQSVAFWCNPISGHATLYWYQQILGQGPKLLIQFQNNGVVDDSQLPKDRFSAERLKGVDSTLKIQPAKLEDSAVYLCASSLSRSSNEKLFFGSGTQLSVL.

This clonotype was recorded a few times. The chain recombines TRBV27 with TRBJ1-2; D is uncertain. CDR3 length: 15 amino acids. The V end was cut by 6 bases, the J end by 4 bases, with 18 bases between. CDR1 is MNHEY and CDR2 is SMNVEV in the germline V gene (reference sequence). Here the CDR3 DNA reads TGTGCCAGCAGCACCCGCCCCGGACGGTCCTATGGCTACACCTTC. It yields the protein CASSTRPGRSYGYTF.

In this sample, this clonotype turned up many times. V usage is TRBV24-1 and J usage is TRBJ1-2; possible D gene TRBD1, 6 bases. Germline CDR1 and CDR2: KGHDR and SFDVKD. This CDR3 has 13 amino acids. The V gene lost 7 bases and the J gene lost 6 bases, with 14 bases spanning the gap. The CDR3 coding sequence is TGTGCCACCAGAGGAGACAGGAAGGATGGCTACACCTTC. As protein: CATRGDRKDGYTF.

This clonotype was seen at least ten times. This rearrangement joins TRBV20-1 to TRBJ1-2; perhaps TRBD1 as D (5 bases). There are 11 residues in the CDR3. The germline CDR1 and CDR2 sequences are DFQATT and SNEGSKA (reference sequence). V lost 4 bases and J lost 8, with 11 bases in between. As DNA, the CDR3 is TGCAGTGCTACCATCGGGGGGGGCTACACCTTC. It encodes CSATIGGGYTF.

About this clonotype: Just one base apart from a much larger clone, this may be a read error. The chain recombines TRBV4-3 with TRBJ1-2; D is ambiguous. The V and J ends lost 0 bases and 6 bases respectively, with 14 bases between them. This CDR3 spans 15 amino acids. Germline lookup yields CDR1 LGHNA and CDR2 YSLEER. CDR3 DNA sequence: TGCGCCAGCAGCCAAGATTGGGTCGGAGCCCATGGCTACACCTTC. Amino acid sequence: CASSQDWVGAHGYTF.

This clonotype was detected ten times or more. The V gene is TRBV20-1, the J gene TRBJ2-7, with 7 nucleotides matching TRBD1. Germline assignment: CDR1 DFQATT and CDR2 SNEGSKA (reference sequence). The V gene end was trimmed by 6 bases and the J gene end by 2 bases; junction bases not matched to a gene: 4. The CDR3 length is 12 residues. The CDR3 bases are TGCAGTGCCGACAGGGACACCTACGAGCAGTACTTC. It yields the protein CSADRDTYEQYF.

V and J are TRBV10-3 and TRBJ1-2, with D possibly TRBD1 on 6 matching bases. This CDR3 region has 12 residues. Per germline, CDR1 ENHRY and CDR2 SYGVKD. The V end lost 11 bases, the J end lost 2 bases, and 12 bases lay between the germline ends. The CDR3 bases are TGTGCCTCGTGGACAGCGAACTATGGCTACACCTTC. It specifies CASWTANYGYTF.

This clonotype was found a few times. The genes are TRBV7-9 and TRBJ1-6, with 10 bases that match TRBD1. The ends lost 1 base at V and 7 bases at J; junction bases unmatched: 7. CDR3 length equals 17 residues. In germline, CDR1 is SEHNR, CDR2 FQNEAQ (reference sequence). The CDR3 DNA is TGTGCCAGCAGCTTAGAACGGACAGGGGGTGGGAATTCACCCCTCCACTTT. It is translated as CASSLERTGGGNSPLHF.

This clonotype appeared a few times. This sequence joins TRBV24-1 and TRBJ2-3; D is undetermined. From germline, CDR1 is KGHDR and CDR2 SFDVKD. V was clipped by 4 bases and J by 2 bases, with 9 bases between them. This CDR3 is built from 14 residues. CDR3 loop: CATSEMGLTDTQYF. The CDR3 bases are TGTGCCACCAGTGAGATGGGCCTCACAGATACGCAGTATTTT.

J is TRBJ2-7 and V is TRBV9; D is undetermined. The length of the CDR3 is 12 residues. The V end lost 3 bases, the J end lost 3 bases, and 7 bases lay between the germline ends. Germline CDR1 reads SGDLS; CDR2 reads YYNGEE. As DNA, the CDR3 is TGTGCCAGCAGCGCAACCCTCTACGAGCAGTACTTC. Residues: CASSATLYEQYF. Together with reference TRBV9 and TRBJ2-7, the CDR3 gives the full variable domain: DSGVTQTPKHLITATGQRVTLRCSPRSGDLSVYWYQQSLDQGLQFLIQYYNGEERAKGNILERFSAQQFPDLHSELNLSSLELGDSALYFCASSATLYEQYFGPGTRLTVT.

This clonotype came up many times. The chain combines TRBV3-1 with TRBJ2-6; possible D gene TRBD1, 8 bases. The CDR3 contains 13 residues. Germline V gene lookup returns CDR1 LGHDT and CDR2 YNNKEL (reference sequence). V lost 9 bases, J lost 10 bases, and 16 bases lay in between. The CDR3 here is CASLGQGGNVLTF. The DNA for the CDR3 is TGTGCCAGTCTAGGACAGGGAGGGAACGTCCTGACTTTC.

This clonotype was recorded at least ten times. This rearrangement joins TRBV2 to TRBJ2-7; 8 positions agree with TRBD1. The CDR3 consists of 16 residues. Germline V gives CDR1 SNHLY, CDR2 FYNNEI. V gave up 6 bases and J gave up 5 bases; unmatched junction bases: 15. In DNA, the CDR3 is TGTGCCAGCAGCCGTGGACAGGGCCCATCCCGCCACGAGCAGTACTTC. Its translation: CASSRGQGPSRHEQYF.

This clonotype was found many times. This chain connects TRBV7-9 to TRBJ2-5; D perhaps matches TRBD1 (6 bases). The V gene lost 5 bases and the J gene lost 0 bases, with 10 bases spanning the gap. CDR1 SEHNR and CDR2 FQNEAQ come from the germline V gene (reference sequence). CDR3 length equals 14 residues. CDR3 nucleotides: TGTGCCAGCAGCATCGGGACAAACCAAGAGACCCAGTACTTC. Translating it yields CASSIGTNQETQYF.

To note about this clonotype: A much larger clone lies one base from this, so it may be a read error. This chain connects TRBV2 to TRBJ2-5; D is possibly TRBD2 (5 bases). In germline, CDR1 is SNHLY, CDR2 FYNNEI. The CDR3 loop spans 15 amino acids. In DNA, the CDR3 is TGTGCCAGCAGGGCGGGTGGTTCGTACCAAGAGGCCCAGTACTTC. It specifies CASRAGGSYQEAQYF.

The table lists this clonotype with a few counts. The rearrangement joins TRBV9 to TRBJ2-2; 15 nucleotides line up with TRBD2. This CDR3 comprises 15 residues. Trimming removed 5 bases from V and 6 bases from J; junction bases left unmatched: 2. In germline, CDR1 is SGDLS, CDR2 YYNGEE. The CDR3 nucleotides read TGTGCCAGCAGAGGACTAGCGGGAGGGGCCGGGGAGCTGTTTTTT. Its protein is CASRGLAGGAGELFF.

This clonotype showed up many times. Here the CDR3 reads CATGFRETGELFF. CDR3 nucleotide sequence: TGTGCCACCGGATTCAGGGAAACCGGGGAGCTGTTTTTT. V and J are TRBV24-1 and TRBJ2-2, with D perhaps TRBD1 (5 bases). Trimming took off 9 bases at V and 5 bases at J, with 12 bases between the two ends. There are 13 residues in the CDR3. Germline loops: CDR1 KGHDR, CDR2 SFDVKD.

V usage is TRBV7-9 and J usage is TRBJ2-2, with 8 bases aligning to TRBD1. This CDR3 region has 15 residues. V trimming: 5 bases; J trimming: 6 bases; junction bases outside the gene matches: 8. Germline V lookup: CDR1 SEHNR, CDR2 FQNEAQ (reference sequence). This CDR3 is CASSQGQGYSGELFF. The CDR3, as DNA: TGTGCCAGCAGCCAAGGACAGGGCTACTCCGGGGAGCTGTTTTTT.

This clonotype was seen ten or more times. This rearrangement joins TRBV15 to TRBJ2-7; maybe TRBD1 (5 bases). Germline CDR1 reads LNHNV; CDR2 reads YYDKDF (reference sequence). CDR3 length: 15 amino acids. V dropped 0 bases and J dropped 7 bases, with 16 bases sitting between them. In DNA form, the CDR3 reads TGTGCCACCAGCAGAGATCGTCAGGGCCCTGAGGAGCAGTACTTC. This codes for CATSRDRQGPEEQYF.

The chain employs TRBV2 and TRBJ2-7, with a weak D call TRBD2 (6 bases). Trimming removed 6 bases at V and 2 bases at J, with 14 bases between. The germline V gene encodes CDR1 SNHLY and CDR2 FYNNEI. The CDR3 covers 14 residues. The DNA for the CDR3 is TGTGCCAGCAGACGGGACTCGGGGGCCTACGAGCAGTACTTC. It encodes CASRRDSGAYEQYF.

The chain carries TRBV9 and TRBJ2-5; tentative D call: TRBD2 (6 bases). Trimming removed 0 bases at V and 4 bases at J, with 13 bases between. CDR3 length equals 15 residues. CDR1 is SGDLS, CDR2 YYNGEE, per germline. CDR3 region: CASSVGSEGIETQYF. The CDR3 nucleotides are TGTGCCAGCAGCGTAGGTTCGGAGGGGATAGAGACCCAGTACTTC.

This clonotype was counted ten times or more. The chain couples TRBV7-3 to TRBJ1-1, with 9 nucleotides matching TRBD1. This CDR3 is built from 16 residues. V trimming: 5 bases; J trimming: 1 base; junction bases outside the gene matches: 8. Germline CDR1 and CDR2: SGHTA and FQGTGA. The CDR3 reads CASSLSGTGRNTEAFF. The CDR3, as DNA: TGTGCCAGCAGCCTGTCCGGGACAGGGAGGAACACTGAAGCTTTCTTT. Variable domain in full (rest from reference TRBV7-3 and TRBJ1-1): GAGVSQTPSNKVTEKGKYVELRCDPISGHTALYWYRQSLGQGPEFLIYFQGTGAADDSGLPNDRFFAVRPEGSVSTLKIQRTERGDSAVYLCASSLSGTGRNTEAFFGQGTRLTVV.

This clonotype was counted between two and nine times. The J gene is TRBJ1-1, the V gene TRBV7-3; a weak D match, TRBD1 (5 bases). CDR3 size: 17 residues. Trimming stripped 2 bases from V and 1 base from J, with 17 bases between. Germline V CDR1 and CDR2: SGHTA, FQGTGA. CDR3 in DNA: TGTGCCAGCAGCTTAGTTGGGACCCGGGGGGGGAACACTGAAGCTTTCTTT. This translates into CASSLVGTRGGNTEAFF.

V and J are TRBV7-2 and TRBJ2-2; 7 bases match TRBD2. After removal of 6 bases from V and 3 bases from J, the junction contained 4 bases not matched to a gene. Germline V gene data show CDR1 as SGHTA and CDR2 as FQGNSA. The CDR3 has 14 residues. The CDR3 loop reads CASRPSGHTGELFF. The CDR3 coding sequence is TGTGCCAGCAGGCCTAGCGGACACACCGGGGAGCTGTTTTTT.

This clonotype has a count of ten or more. The chain has TRBV19 and TRBJ1-2; maybe TRBD1 (6 bases). Germline CDR1 is LNHDA and CDR2 is SQIVND (reference sequence). Trimming took off 6 bases at V and 2 bases at J, with 13 bases between the two ends. CDR3 size: 14 residues. As DNA, the CDR3 is TGTGCCAGTAGGCTGGACAGACTAAACTATGGCTACACCTTC. Protein product: CASRLDRLNYGYTF.

CDR3 protein: CASRNYGQEQEKLFF. DNA for the CDR3: TGTGCCAGCAGAAATTACGGACAGGAACAAGAAAAACTGTTTTTT. This rearrangement joins TRBV27 to TRBJ1-4; 7 bases are a match to TRBD1. J was trimmed by 8 bases and V by 6 bases; bases with no gene match: 12. Germline V lookup: CDR1 MNHEY, CDR2 SMNVEV (reference sequence). The CDR3 has 15 amino acids.